The 4 T cell receptor beta chains below all came from one sample that was sequenced in a study of OX40 agonist ivuxolimab in advanced cancers. This table comes from immunoSEQ multiplex PCR, and its TCRdb copy is limited to in-frame clones, with some not included. The sample includes over 25,000 clones, about four fifths seen only once; the top ten take about 22%. Sequenced here: CD4+ or CD8+ T cells sorted from blood, sampled in a trial of the OX40 agonist ivuxolimab. The receptors originated from an adult with an advanced solid tumor such as melanoma, head and neck, liver or kidney cancer.

The rearrangement joins TRBV27 to TRBJ1-5; D not certain. Trimming shortened V by 5 bases and J by 6 bases, and 8 bases separated the two germline ends. This CDR3 has 12 residues. Germline lookup yields CDR1 MNHEY and CDR2 SMNVEV (reference sequence). The chain's CDR3 is CASSLGGQPQHF. Written as DNA, the CDR3 is TGTGCCAGCAGTCTTGGAGGTCAGCCCCAGCATTTT.

The chain has TRBV27 and TRBJ2-3; TRBD2 matches at 7 bases. With V trimmed by 8 bases and J by 6 bases, 2 bases remained unmatched. This CDR3 has 11 residues. CDR1 and CDR2 from the germline V gene are MNHEY and SMNVEV (reference sequence). This chain's CDR3 is CASSRGDTQYF. The CDR3 DNA follows: TGTGCCAGCTCGCGGGGGGATACGCAGTATTTT.

The chain combines TRBV5-5 with TRBJ1-5; D uncertain. This CDR3 is 12 amino acids long. The V gene's germline CDR1 is SGHKS and CDR2 YYEKEE (reference sequence). V lost 3 bases, J lost 4 bases, and 5 bases lay in between. The CDR3, as DNA: TGTGCCAGCAGCTCCGATAATCAGCCCCAGCATTTT. Translating gives CASSSDNQPQHF.

This rearrangement joins TRBV13 to TRBJ1-1, with unresolved D. Germline V gene data show CDR1 as PRHDT and CDR2 as FYEKMQ (reference sequence). This CDR3 has 13 amino acids. V was cut by 5 bases and J by 0 bases, with 7 bases left in between. CDR3 sequence reads: CASSPGVNTEAFF. The CDR3 nucleotides read TGTGCCAGCAGCCCGGGTGTGAACACTGAAGCTTTCTTT. The full variable domain, rest sourced from reference TRBV13 and TRBJ1-1, is AAGVIQSPRHLIKEKRETATLKCYPIPRHDTVYWYQQGPGQDPQFLISFYEKMQSDKGSIPDRFSAQQFSDYHSELNMSSLELGDSALYFCASSPGVNTEAFFGQGTRLTVV.